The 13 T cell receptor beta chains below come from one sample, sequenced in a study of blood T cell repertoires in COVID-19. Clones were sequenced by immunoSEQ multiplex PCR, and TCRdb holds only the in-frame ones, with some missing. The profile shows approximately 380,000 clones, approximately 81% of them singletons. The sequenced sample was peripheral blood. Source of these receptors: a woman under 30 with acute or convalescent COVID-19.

CDR3 nucleotides: TGTGCCAGCAGCGCGACTAGCGAGGCCTACAATGAGCAGTTCTTC. Its protein is CASSATSEAYNEQFF. The chain carries TRBV9 and TRBJ2-1; TRBD2 matches 8 bases. The CDR3 length is 15 residues. V shed 3 bases, J shed 2 bases, and the junction held 4 bases outside the gene matches. Per the germline V gene, CDR1 is SGDLS and CDR2 is YYNGEE.

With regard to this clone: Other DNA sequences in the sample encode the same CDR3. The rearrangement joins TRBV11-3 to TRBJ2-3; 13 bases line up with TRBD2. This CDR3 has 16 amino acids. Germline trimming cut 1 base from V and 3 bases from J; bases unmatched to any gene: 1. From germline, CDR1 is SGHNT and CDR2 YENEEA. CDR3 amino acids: CASSLGTSGRTDTQYF. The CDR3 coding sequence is TGTGCCAGCAGCTTAGGGACTAGCGGGAGAACAGATACGCAGTATTTT.

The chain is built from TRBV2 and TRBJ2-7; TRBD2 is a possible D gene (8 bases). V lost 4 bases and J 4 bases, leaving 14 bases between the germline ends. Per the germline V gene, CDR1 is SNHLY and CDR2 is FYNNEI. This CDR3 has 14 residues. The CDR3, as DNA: TGTGCCAGCAGTGCGACAGGGACTAGTTACGAGCAGTACTTC. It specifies CASSATGTSYEQYF.

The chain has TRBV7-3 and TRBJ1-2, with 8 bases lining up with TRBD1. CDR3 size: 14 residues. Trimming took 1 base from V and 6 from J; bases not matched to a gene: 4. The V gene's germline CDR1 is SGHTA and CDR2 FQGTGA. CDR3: CASSLNTGGDGYTF. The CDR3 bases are TGTGCCAGCAGCTTAAACACAGGGGGGGATGGCTACACCTTC.

The CDR3 sequence is CASRGRDSQETQYF. The CDR3 nucleotides are TGTGCCAGCAGGGGAAGGGACAGCCAAGAGACCCAGTACTTC. The genes are TRBV6-5 and TRBJ2-5; the match to TRBD1 covers 7 bases. Germline CDR1 MNHEY, CDR2 SVGAGI. V trimming: 6 bases; J trimming: 1 base; junction bases outside the gene matches: 5. The CDR3 is 14 amino acids.

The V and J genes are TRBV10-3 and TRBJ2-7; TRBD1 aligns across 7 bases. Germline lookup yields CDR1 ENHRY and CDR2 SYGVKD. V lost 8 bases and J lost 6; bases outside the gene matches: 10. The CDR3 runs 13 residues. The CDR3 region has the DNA TGTGCCATCTCCACTGAGACAGGGCTCGAGCAGTACTTC. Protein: CAISTETGLEQYF.

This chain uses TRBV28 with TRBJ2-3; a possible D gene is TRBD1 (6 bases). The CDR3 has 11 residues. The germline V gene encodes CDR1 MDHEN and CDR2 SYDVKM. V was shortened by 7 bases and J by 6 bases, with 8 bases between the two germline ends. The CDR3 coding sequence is TGTGCCAGCACGAGGGGGGATACGCAGTATTTT. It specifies CASTRGDTQYF.

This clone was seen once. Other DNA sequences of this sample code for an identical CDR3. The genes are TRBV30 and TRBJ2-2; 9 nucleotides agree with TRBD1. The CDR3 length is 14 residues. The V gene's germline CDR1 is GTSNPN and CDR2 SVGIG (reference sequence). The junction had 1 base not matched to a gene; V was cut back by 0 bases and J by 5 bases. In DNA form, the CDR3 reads TGTGCCTGGAGTGTGGACAGGGGAACCGGGGAGCTGTTTTTT. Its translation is CAWSVDRGTGELFF.

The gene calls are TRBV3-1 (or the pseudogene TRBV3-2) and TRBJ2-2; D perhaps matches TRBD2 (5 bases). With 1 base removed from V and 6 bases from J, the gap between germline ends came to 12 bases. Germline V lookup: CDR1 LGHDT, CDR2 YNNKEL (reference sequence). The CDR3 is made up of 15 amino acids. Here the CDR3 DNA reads TGTGCCAGCAGCCAAGCGGCTAGCCTGGCCGGGGAGCTGTTTTTT. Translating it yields CASSQAASLAGELFF.

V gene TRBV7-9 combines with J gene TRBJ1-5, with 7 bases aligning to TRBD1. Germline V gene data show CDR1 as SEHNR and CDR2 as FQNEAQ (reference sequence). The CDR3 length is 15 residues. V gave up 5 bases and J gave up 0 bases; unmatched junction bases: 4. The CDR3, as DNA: TGTGCCAGCAGCCCGGGACAGAATAGCAATCAGCCCCAGCATTTT. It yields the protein CASSPGQNSNQPQHF.

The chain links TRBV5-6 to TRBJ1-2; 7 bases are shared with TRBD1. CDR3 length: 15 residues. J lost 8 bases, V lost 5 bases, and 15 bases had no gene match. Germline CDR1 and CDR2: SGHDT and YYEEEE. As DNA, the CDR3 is TGTGCCAGCAGGCCCAGACAGGGCCCACGATGGGGCTACACCTTC. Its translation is CASRPRQGPRWGYTF. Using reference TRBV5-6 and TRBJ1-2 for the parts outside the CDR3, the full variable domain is DAGVTQSPTHLIKTRGQQVTLRCSPKSGHDTVSWYQQALGQGPQFIFQYYEEEERQRGNFPDRFSGHQFPNYSSELNVNALLLGDSALYLCASRPRQGPRWGYTFGSGTRLTVV.

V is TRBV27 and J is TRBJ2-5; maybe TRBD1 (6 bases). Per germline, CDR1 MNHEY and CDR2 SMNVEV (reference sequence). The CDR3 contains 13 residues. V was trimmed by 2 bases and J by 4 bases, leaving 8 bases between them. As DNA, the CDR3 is TGTGCCAGCAGTTTAACAGGGAGAGAGACCCAGTACTTC. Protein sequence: CASSLTGRETQYF.

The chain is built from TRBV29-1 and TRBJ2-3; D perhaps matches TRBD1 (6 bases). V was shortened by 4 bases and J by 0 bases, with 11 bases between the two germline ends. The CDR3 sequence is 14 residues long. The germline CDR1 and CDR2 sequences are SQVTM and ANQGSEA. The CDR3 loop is CSVGTASSTDTQYF. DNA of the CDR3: TGCAGCGTTGGGACAGCCTCTAGCACAGATACGCAGTATTTT.